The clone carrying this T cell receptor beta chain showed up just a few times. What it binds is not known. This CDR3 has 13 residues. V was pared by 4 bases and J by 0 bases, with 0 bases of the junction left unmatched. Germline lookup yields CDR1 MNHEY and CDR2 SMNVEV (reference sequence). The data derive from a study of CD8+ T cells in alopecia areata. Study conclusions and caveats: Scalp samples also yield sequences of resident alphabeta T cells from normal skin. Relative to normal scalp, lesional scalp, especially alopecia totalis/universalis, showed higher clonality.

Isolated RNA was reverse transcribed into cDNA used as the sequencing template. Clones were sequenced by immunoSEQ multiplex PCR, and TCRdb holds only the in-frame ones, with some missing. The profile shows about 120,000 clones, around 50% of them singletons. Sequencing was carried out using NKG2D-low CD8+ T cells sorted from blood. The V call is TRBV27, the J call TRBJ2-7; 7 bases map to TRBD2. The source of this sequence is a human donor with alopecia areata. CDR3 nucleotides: TGTGCCAGCAGTTCGGGGGGCTCCTACGAGCAGTACTTC. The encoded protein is CASSSGGSYEQYF.